What follows are 14 T cell receptor beta chains derived from one specimen sequenced in a study of T cells in Graves' hyperthyroidism and ophthalmopathy. TCR beta CDR3 regions were amplified from RNA. The primer set for the first-round RT-PCR of the TCR CDR3 was HTBI. MiXCR was run by TCRdb on the multiplex PCR reads, yielding one entry per CDR3 protein. The sample has a few hundred thousand distinct CDR3 sequences; 15% to 18% are singletons. Sample: blood. Source of these receptors: a woman younger than 30 with Graves' hyperthyroidism that later progressed to Graves' ophthalmopathy.

The chain joins TRBV7-2 to TRBJ2-1; D might be TRBD2 (5 bases). V was shortened by 0 bases and J by 2 bases, with 8 bases between the two germline ends. The CDR3 has 15 amino acids. In germline, CDR1 is SGHTA, CDR2 FQGNSA. The CDR3 is CASSLAGVTYNEQFF. CDR3 in DNA: TGTGCCAGCAGCTTAGCGGGAGTTACCTACAATGAGCAGTTCTTC. Variable domain in full (rest from reference TRBV7-2 and TRBJ2-1): GAGVSQSPSNKVTEKGKDVELRCDPISGHTALYWYRQSLGQGLEFLIYFQGNSAPDKSGLPSDRFSAERTGGSVSTLTIQRTQQEDSAVYLCASSLAGVTYNEQFFGPGTRLTVL.

The chain has TRBV9 and TRBJ2-1; no firm D call. Germline loops: CDR1 SGDLS, CDR2 YYNGEE. The CDR3 length is 15 residues. Trimming took off 0 bases at V and 0 bases at J, with 7 bases between the two ends. The DNA for the CDR3 is TGTGCCAGCAGCGTAGCACAGAGCTCCTACAATGAGCAGTTCTTC. Translating gives CASSVAQSSYNEQFF.

Comment on this clonotype: This may be a read error, as it is one base from a much larger clone. This chain connects TRBV5-1 to TRBJ2-1; 7 bases line up with TRBD2. This CDR3 contains 18 residues. Germline values: CDR1 SGHRS, CDR2 YFSETQ. The DNA of the CDR3 is TGCGCCAGCAGCCCCGCTCCTCCGGGGGGAAGATACGACAATGAGCCGTTCTTC. Translated, it gives CASSPAPPGGRYDNEPFF.

This clonotype was counted ten times or more. V is TRBV2 and J is TRBJ2-1, with TRBD2 identical over 10 bases. J lost 6 bases, V lost 1 base, and 6 bases had no gene match. This CDR3 is built from 16 residues. Germline CDR1 reads SNHLY; CDR2 reads FYNNEI. This CDR3 is CASSEGPGLAINEQFF. DNA for the CDR3: TGTGCCAGCAGTGAAGGGCCGGGACTAGCGATCAATGAGCAGTTCTTC. Full variable domain (missing parts from reference TRBV2 and TRBJ2-1): EPEVTQTPSHQVTQMGQEVILRCVPISNHLYFYWYRQILGQKVEFLVSFYNNEISEKSEIFDDQFSVERPDGSNFTLKIRSTKLEDSAMYFCASSEGPGLAINEQFFGPGTRLTVL.

This clonotype was counted at least ten times. The genes are TRBV27 and TRBJ1-1; 11 nucleotides align to TRBD1. V was clipped by 5 bases and J by 3 bases; unmatched bases: 8. The CDR3 sequence is 16 residues long. The germline V gene has CDR1 MNHEY and CDR2 SMNVEV (reference sequence). As DNA, the CDR3 is TGTGCCAGCAGTCCGCTGGACAGGGGGCTGTACACTGAAGCTTTCTTT. It translates to CASSPLDRGLYTEAFF.

This clonotype has a handful of counts. The chain carries TRBV9 and TRBJ2-5; the D is unclear. The V gene's germline CDR1 is SGDLS and CDR2 YYNGEE. This CDR3 is built from 15 residues. The V end lost 3 bases, the J end lost 1 base, and 13 bases lay between the germline ends. The CDR3 DNA is TGTGCCAGCAGCGGTAACAGTGGCCTCCAAGAGACCCAGTACTTC. Its translation is CASSGNSGLQETQYF.

This clonotype was recorded at least ten times. The rearrangement uses TRBV27 and TRBJ2-1, with 8 bases lining up with TRBD2. With 5 bases clipped from V and 14 bases from J, the junction kept 5 bases outside the gene matches. The CDR3 covers 11 residues. Germline V gene data show CDR1 as MNHEY and CDR2 as SMNVEV (reference sequence). CDR3 nucleotide sequence: TGTGCCAGCAGTCCGGGACTAGGGGAGTTCTTC. Its translation is CASSPGLGEFF.

In this sample, this clonotype turned up many times. The rearrangement links TRBV6-1 to TRBJ2-2, with 8 positions matching TRBD1. The CDR3 loop spans 15 amino acids. V dropped 10 bases and J dropped 8; count of bases not matched to a gene: 15. The germline gives CDR1 MNHNS, CDR2 SASEGT. CDR3 residues: CATRNTGQGRGELFF. In DNA form, the CDR3 reads TGTGCCACCAGAAATACCGGACAGGGACGAGGGGAGCTGTTTTTT.

This clonotype has ten or more counts. The CDR3 DNA sequence: TGTGCCAGCAACCCGACTAGCGGGGGCACAGATACGCAGTATTTT. Amino acids: CASNPTSGGTDTQYF. The chain links TRBV6-1 to TRBJ2-3; 11 positions match TRBD2. The V segment lost 7 bases and the J segment 1 base; nucleotides outside the gene matches: 4. In germline, CDR1 is MNHNS, CDR2 SASEGT. The CDR3 consists of 15 residues.

This clonotype was seen repeatedly, ten times or more. This chain joins TRBV7-9 and TRBJ2-4; D ambiguous. From germline, CDR1 is SEHNR and CDR2 FQNEAQ (reference sequence). Trimming took 4 bases from V and 0 from J, leaving 13 bases between them. The length of the CDR3 is 16 residues. The DNA of the CDR3 is TGTGCCAGCAGCTACCGACGGGTCATAGCCAAAAACATTCAGTACTTC. Protein: CASSYRRVIAKNIQYF. The full variable domain, with the rest looked up from reference TRBV7-9 and TRBJ2-4, is DTGVSQNPRHKITKRGQNVTFRCDPISEHNRLYWYRQTLGQGPEFLTYFQNEAQLEKSRLLSDRFSAERPKGSFSTLEIQRTEQGDSAMYLCASSYRRVIAKNIQYFGAGTRLSVL.

Note on this clonotype: A much larger clonotype is one base distant, so this may be a read error. The chain couples TRBV28 to TRBJ2-1; D is ambiguous. The CDR3 runs to 16 residues. Germline V gene lookup returns CDR1 MDHEN and CDR2 SYDVKM. In DNA form, the CDR3 reads TGTGTCAGCAGTCCAGACTTTTTATTGGAGACGATTGAGCAGTTCTTC. Translation gives CVSSPDFLLETIEQFF.

In this sample, this clonotype turned up a few times. The chain has TRBV4-1 and TRBJ2-1; weak D call: TRBD2 (5 bases). From germline, CDR1 is MGHRA and CDR2 YSYEKL. The CDR3 sequence is 16 residues long. V was cut by 6 bases and J by 6 bases, with 21 bases left in between. CDR3 amino acids: CASSLRAETSPNEQFF. CDR3 nucleotides: TGCGCCAGCAGTCTTCGAGCGGAGACCTCTCCCAATGAGCAGTTCTTC.

The V and J genes are TRBV20-1 and TRBJ2-3; 12 bases agree with TRBD2. Trimming removed 8 bases from V and 8 bases from J; junction bases left unmatched: 8. The CDR3 consists of 13 residues. Germline values: CDR1 DFQATT, CDR2 SNEGSKA (reference sequence). The CDR3 reads CSTNRLAGVTQYF. The CDR3 DNA sequence: TGCAGTACGAATCGACTAGCGGGAGTTACGCAGTATTTT.

This clonotype has at least ten counts. This chain joins TRBV6-1 and TRBJ1-1; 7 bases fit TRBD1. Looked up from germline, CDR1 is MNHNS and CDR2 is SASEGT. The CDR3 extends over 14 amino acids. Unmatched junction bases numbered 7, after V lost 7 bases and J lost 2 bases. In nucleotides, the CDR3 is TGTGCCAGCACTCGGGACAGAGGAAACACTGAAGCTTTCTTT. It encodes CASTRDRGNTEAFF.